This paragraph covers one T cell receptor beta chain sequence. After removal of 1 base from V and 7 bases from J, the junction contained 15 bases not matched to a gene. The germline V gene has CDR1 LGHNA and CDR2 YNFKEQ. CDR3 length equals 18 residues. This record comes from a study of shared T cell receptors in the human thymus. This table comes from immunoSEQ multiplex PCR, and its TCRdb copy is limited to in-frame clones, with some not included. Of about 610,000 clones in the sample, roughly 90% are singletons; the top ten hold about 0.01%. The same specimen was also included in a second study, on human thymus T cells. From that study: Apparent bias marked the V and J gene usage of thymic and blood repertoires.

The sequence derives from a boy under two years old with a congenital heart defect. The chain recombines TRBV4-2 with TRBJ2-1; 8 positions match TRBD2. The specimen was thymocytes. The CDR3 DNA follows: TGTGCCAGCAGCCAAGGTGGACTAGCAAAAAGGTTCAGGAATGAGCAGTTCTTC. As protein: CASSQGGLAKRFRNEQFF.